The 7 T cell receptor beta chains given below trace back to one sample, sequenced in a study of T cell responses to AZD1222 COVID-19 vaccine. The protocol was immunoSEQ multiplex PCR, while the TCRdb copy is restricted to in-frame clones and leaves out a portion. The repertoire holds over 100,000 clones, with approximately 90% as singletons. The input for sequencing was peripheral blood, taken on day 0 of AZD1222 vaccination. All receptors come from an adult in good health.

In the case of this clone: An end of the junction differs from the germline gene, which may be a read error. The chain recombines TRBV6-2 or TRBV6-3 with TRBJ2-1; TRBD1 is a possible D gene (6 bases). The CDR3 contains 17 residues. Germline CDR1 and CDR2: MNHEY and SVGEGT. CDR3 in amino acids: CASSGELQGDSYSEQFF. DNA for the CDR3: TGTGCCAGCAGTGGCGAATTACAGGGAGACTCCTACAGTGAGCAGTTCTTC.

Regarding this clone: The junction departs from germline at one end; a sequencing error may be responsible. The chain is built from TRBV12-3 or TRBV12-4 and TRBJ2-7, with TRBD2 identical over 11 bases. The CDR3 extends over 13 amino acids. CDR3 sequence: CASSYHSGTSGNF. The DNA of the CDR3 is TGTGCCAGCAGTTATCATTCCGGGACTAGCGGAAACTTC.

This rearrangement joins TRBV27 to TRBJ1-2; no reliable D call. V lost 2 bases and J lost 8, with 12 bases in between. Germline V gene data show CDR1 as MNHEY and CDR2 as SMNVEV (reference sequence). The CDR3 extends over 13 amino acids. In DNA, the CDR3 is TGTGCCAGCAGTTTACTCTCAACTGGGGGCTACACCTTC. This translates into CASSLLSTGGYTF.

The J gene is TRBJ1-3, the V gene TRBV5-1; the D is unclear. The ends were cut back, 0 bases at V and 2 bases at J, with 6 bases in the middle. The CDR3 has 14 amino acids. In germline, CDR1 is SGHRS, CDR2 YFSETQ. This CDR3 is CASSLEPAGNTIYF. CDR3 sequence (DNA): TGCGCCAGCAGCTTGGAGCCAGCTGGAAACACCATATATTTT.

This clone showed up just a few times. Other DNA variants within this sample encode the same CDR3. The chain combines TRBV14 with TRBJ1-2; D unresolved. The CDR3 sequence is 14 residues long. Trimming left V 0 bases short and J 4 bases short, with 9 bases between. Germline CDR1 reads SGHDN; CDR2 reads FVKESK. As DNA, the CDR3 is TGTGCCAGCAGCCAAGATCGGGCAGGCTATGGCTACACCTTC. Its protein product is CASSQDRAGYGYTF.

The rearrangement joins TRBV18 to TRBJ1-1, with TRBD1 as a possible D gene (6 bases). The V and J ends lost 2 bases and 0 bases respectively, with 16 bases between them. Germline V gene sequence: CDR1 KGHSH, CDR2 LQKENI. The CDR3 extends over 17 amino acids. In DNA, the CDR3 is TGTGCCAGCTCACCAAGGCAAAGGGGGGACATGAACACTGAAGCTTTCTTT. Amino acids: CASSPRQRGDMNTEAFF. The entire variable domain, with the rest obtained from reference TRBV18 and TRBJ1-1, is as follows: NAGVMQNPRHLVRRRGQEARLRCSPMKGHSHVYWYRQLPEEGLKFMVYLQKENIIDESGMPKERFSAEFPKEGPSILRIQQVVRGDSAAYFCASSPRQRGDMNTEAFFGQGTRLTVV.

This clone was observed once. The chain couples TRBV10-3 to TRBJ2-3; D not resolved. The germline gives CDR1 ENHRY, CDR2 SYGVKD. Deletions cut 3 bases from V and 0 bases from J, with 10 bases between. CDR3 length: 15 residues. Here the CDR3 reads CAISDAAKSTDTQYF. CDR3 nucleotides: TGTGCCATCAGTGATGCGGCAAAAAGCACAGATACGCAGTATTTT.